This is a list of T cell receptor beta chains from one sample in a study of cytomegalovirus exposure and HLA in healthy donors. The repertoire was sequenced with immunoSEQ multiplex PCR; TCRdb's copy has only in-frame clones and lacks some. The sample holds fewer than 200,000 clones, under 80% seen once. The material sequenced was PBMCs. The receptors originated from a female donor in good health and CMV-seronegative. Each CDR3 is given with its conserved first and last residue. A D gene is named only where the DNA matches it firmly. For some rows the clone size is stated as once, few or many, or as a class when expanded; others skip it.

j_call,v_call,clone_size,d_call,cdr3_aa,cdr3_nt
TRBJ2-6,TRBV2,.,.,CASSDQGGIAGANVLTF,TGTGCCAGCAGTGACCAGGGGGGAATCGCTGGGGCCAACGTCCTGACTTTC
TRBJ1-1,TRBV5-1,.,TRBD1,CASSWGQGTLNTEAFF,TGCGCCAGCAGCTGGGGACAGGGGACCTTGAACACTGAAGCTTTCTTT
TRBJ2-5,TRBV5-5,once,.,CASIPLAVQETQYF,TGTGCCAGCATCCCTCTAGCAGTCCAAGAGACCCAGTACTTC
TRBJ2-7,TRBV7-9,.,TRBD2,CASSLTSVASYEQYF,TGTGCCAGCAGCTTAACTAGCGTTGCTTCCTACGAGCAGTACTTC
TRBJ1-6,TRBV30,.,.,CACRSSSYNSPLHF,TGTGCCTGTCGTTCCAGCTCCTATAATTCACCCCTCCACTTT
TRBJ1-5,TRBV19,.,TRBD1,CASDRGGNQPQHF,TGTGCCAGCGACAGGGGCGGAAATCAGCCCCAGCATTTT
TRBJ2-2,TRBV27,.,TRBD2,CASRLLAGVNGELFF,TGTGCCAGCAGACTACTAGCGGGAGTAAACGGGGAGCTGTTTTTT
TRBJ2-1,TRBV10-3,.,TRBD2,CAISEVAGEGNEQFF,TGTGCCATCAGTGAAGTAGCGGGAGAAGGCAATGAGCAGTTCTTC
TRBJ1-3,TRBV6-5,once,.,CASSRGRGNTIYF,TGTGCCAGCAGCCGGGGTAGAGGAAACACCATATATTTT
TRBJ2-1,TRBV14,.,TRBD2,CASSPLAGDSYNEQFF,TGTGCCAGCAGCCCACTAGCGGGAGACTCCTACAATGAGCAGTTCTTC
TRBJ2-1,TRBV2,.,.,CASSPLGPGFF,TGTGCCAGCAGCCCCTTGGGGCCGGGGTTCTTC
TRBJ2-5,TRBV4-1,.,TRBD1,CASSQEGTGAQETQYF,TGCGCCAGCAGCCAAGAGGGGACAGGGGCCCAAGAGACCCAGTACTTC
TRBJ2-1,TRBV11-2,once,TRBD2,CASSLLAANEQFF,TGTGCCAGCAGCCTACTAGCGGCTAATGAGCAGTTCTTC
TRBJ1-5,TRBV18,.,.,CASSPPGSGSNQPQHF,TGTGCCAGCTCACCACCAGGGTCGGGGAGCAATCAGCCCCAGCATTTT
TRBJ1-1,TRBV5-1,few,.,CASSLALGALSNTEAFF,TGCGCCAGCAGCTTGGCCCTGGGGGCGCTTTCGAACACTGAAGCTTTCTTT
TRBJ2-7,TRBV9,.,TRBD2,CASSPGTSGSYEQYF,TGTGCCAGCAGCCCTGGGACTAGCGGGAGTTACGAGCAGTACTTC
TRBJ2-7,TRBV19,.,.,CASSGSLTLYEQYF,TGTGCCAGTTCGGGTTCGCTGACGCTCTACGAGCAGTACTTC
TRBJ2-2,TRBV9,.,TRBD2,CASSVVGAGGHLAGELFF,TGTGCCAGCAGCGTAGTCGGAGCGGGGGGCCATTTAGCCGGGGAGCTGTTTTTT
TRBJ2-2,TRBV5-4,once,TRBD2,CASSSLAGAGELFF,TGTGCCAGCAGCTCACTAGCGGGAGCCGGGGAGCTGTTTTTT
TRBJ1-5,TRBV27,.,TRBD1,CASSLSPGQGNQPQHF,TGTGCCAGCAGTTTATCTCCGGGACAGGGGAACCAGCCCCAGCATTTT
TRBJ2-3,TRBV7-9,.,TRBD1,CASSRDRGKDTQYF,TGTGCCAGCAGCCGGGACAGGGGGAAAGATACGCAGTATTTT
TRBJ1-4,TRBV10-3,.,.,CAISETQGQGEKLFF,TGTGCCATCAGTGAAACGCAGGGACAAGGTGAAAAACTGTTTTTT
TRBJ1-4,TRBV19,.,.,CASSIPAGSKSKLFF,TGTGCCAGTAGTATCCCCGCGGGGTCGAAGTCGAAACTGTTTTTT
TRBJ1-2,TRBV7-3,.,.,CASSPDRYYGYTF,TGTGCCAGCAGCCCGGACAGATACTATGGCTACACCTTC
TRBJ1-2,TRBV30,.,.,CAWSPGGSNYGYTF,TGTGCCTGGAGTCCCGGGGGGTCGAACTATGGCTACACCTTC
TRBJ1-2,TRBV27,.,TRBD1,CASIETGGVGGYTF,TGTGCCAGCATCGAGACAGGGGGCGTTGGTGGCTACACCTTC
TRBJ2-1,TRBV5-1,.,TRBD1,CASSATQGALNEQFF,TGCGCCAGCAGCGCAACCCAGGGGGCCCTCAATGAGCAGTTCTTC
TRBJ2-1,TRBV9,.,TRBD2,CASSPSGGAGYNEQFF,TGTGCCAGCAGCCCTTCCGGGGGGGCTGGCTACAATGAGCAGTTCTTC
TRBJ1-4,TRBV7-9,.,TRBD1,CASSFGGQGEEKLFF,TGTGCCAGCAGCTTCGGGGGACAGGGAGAGGAAAAACTGTTTTTT
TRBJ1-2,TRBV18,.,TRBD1,CASSRDRGDGYGYTF,TGTGCCAGCTCACGAGACAGGGGAGACGGCTATGGCTACACCTTC
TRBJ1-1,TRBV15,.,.,CATSRDLGAAFF,TGTGCCACCAGCAGAGATTTAGGGGCAGCTTTCTTT